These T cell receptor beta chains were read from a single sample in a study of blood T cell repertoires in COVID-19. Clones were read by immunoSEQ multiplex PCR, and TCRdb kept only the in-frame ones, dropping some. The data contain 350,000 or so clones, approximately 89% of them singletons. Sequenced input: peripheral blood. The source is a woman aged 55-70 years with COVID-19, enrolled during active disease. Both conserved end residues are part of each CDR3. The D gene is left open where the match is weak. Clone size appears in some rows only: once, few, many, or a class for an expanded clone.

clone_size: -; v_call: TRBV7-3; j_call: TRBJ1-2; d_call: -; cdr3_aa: CASSSQGFHGYTF; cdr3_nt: TGTGCCAGCAGCTCTCAGGGATTCCATGGCTACACCTTC
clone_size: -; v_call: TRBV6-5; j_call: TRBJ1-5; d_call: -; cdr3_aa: CASALEGNQPQHF; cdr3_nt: TGTGCCAGCGCCCTCGAGGGCAATCAGCCCCAGCATTTT
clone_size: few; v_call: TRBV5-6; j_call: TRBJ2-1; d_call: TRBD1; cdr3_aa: CASSLKDRVKDEQFF; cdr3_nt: TGTGCCAGCAGCTTGAAGGACAGGGTTAAGGATGAGCAGTTCTTC
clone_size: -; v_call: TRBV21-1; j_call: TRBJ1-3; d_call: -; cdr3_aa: CASSKSSRDRGQRGNTIYF; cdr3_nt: TGTGCCAGCAGCAAATCGTCTCGAGACAGGGGGCAGAGGGGAAACACCATATATTTT
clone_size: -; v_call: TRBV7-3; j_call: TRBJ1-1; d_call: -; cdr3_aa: CASSQSGNTEAFF; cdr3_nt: TGTGCCAGCAGTCAGTCAGGGAACACTGAAGCTTTCTTT
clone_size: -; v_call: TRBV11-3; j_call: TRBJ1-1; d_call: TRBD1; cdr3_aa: CASSPGTGFNTEAFF; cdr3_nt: TGTGCCAGCAGTCCCGGGACAGGGTTCAACACTGAAGCTTTCTTT
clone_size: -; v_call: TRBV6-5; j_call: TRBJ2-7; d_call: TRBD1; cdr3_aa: CASKGTGTYEQYF; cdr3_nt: TGTGCCAGCAAGGGGACAGGCACCTACGAGCAGTACTTC
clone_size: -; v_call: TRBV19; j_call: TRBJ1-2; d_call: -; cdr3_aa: CASSIAGGGYGYTF; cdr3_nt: TGTGCCAGTAGTATAGCGGGGGGCGGCTATGGCTACACCTTC
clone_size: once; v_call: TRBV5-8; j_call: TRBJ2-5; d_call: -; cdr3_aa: CASSSGTSGFETQYF; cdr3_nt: TGTGCCAGCAGCTCCGGGACAAGCGGCTTTGAGACCCAGTACTTC
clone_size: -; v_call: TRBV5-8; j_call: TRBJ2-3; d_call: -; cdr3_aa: CASLRRRADTQYF; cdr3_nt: TGTGCCAGCCTCCGCCGACGGGCAGATACGCAGTATTTT
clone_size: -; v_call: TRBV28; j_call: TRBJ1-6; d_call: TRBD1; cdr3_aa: CASTQTGGLYNSPLHF; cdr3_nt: TGTGCCAGCACCCAAACAGGGGGCTTATATAATTCACCCCTCCACTTT
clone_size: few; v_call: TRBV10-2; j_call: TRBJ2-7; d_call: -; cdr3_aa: CASSESQGTYEQYF; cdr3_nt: TGCGCCAGCAGTGAGTCCCAGGGTACCTACGAGCAGTACTTC
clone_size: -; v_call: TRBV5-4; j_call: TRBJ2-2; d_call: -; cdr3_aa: CASSLAGTGGELFF; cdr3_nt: TGTGCCAGCAGCTTGGCCGGGACTGGGGGGGAGCTGTTTTTT
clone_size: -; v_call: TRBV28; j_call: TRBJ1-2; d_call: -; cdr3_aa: CASSSSQQGANYGYTF; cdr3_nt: TGTGCCAGCAGTTCATCACAACAGGGAGCTAACTATGGCTACACCTTC
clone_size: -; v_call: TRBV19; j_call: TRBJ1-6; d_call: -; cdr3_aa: CASSLMESSPLHF; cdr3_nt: TGTGCCAGTAGTTTAATGGAGAGTTCACCCCTCCACTTT
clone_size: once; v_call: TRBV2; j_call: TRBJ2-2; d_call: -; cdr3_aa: CASSERRLALNTGELFF; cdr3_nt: TGTGCCAGCAGTGAAAGGCGGCTAGCGCTTAACACCGGGGAGCTGTTTTTT
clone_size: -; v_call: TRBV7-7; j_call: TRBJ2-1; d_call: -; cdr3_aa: CASSLDPSNEQFF; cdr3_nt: TGTGCCAGCAGCTTAGATCCCAGCAATGAGCAGTTCTTC
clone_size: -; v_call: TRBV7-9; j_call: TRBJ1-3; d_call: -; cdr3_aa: CASSPVLSGNTIYF; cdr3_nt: TGTGCCAGCAGCCCGGTTCTGTCAGGGAACACCATATATTTT
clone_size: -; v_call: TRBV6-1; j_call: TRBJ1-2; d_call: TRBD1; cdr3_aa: CASSERTGVNYGYTF; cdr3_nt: TGTGCCAGCAGTGAAAGGACAGGGGTTAACTATGGCTACACCTTC
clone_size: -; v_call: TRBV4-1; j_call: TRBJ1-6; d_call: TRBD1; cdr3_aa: CASSQDGDRTSSYNSPLHF; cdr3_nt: TGCGCCAGCAGCCAAGATGGGGACAGGACGAGCTCCTATAATTCACCCCTCCACTTT
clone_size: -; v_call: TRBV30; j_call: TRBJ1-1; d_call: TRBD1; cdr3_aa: CAWGGTGDTEAFF; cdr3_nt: TGTGCCTGGGGGGGGACAGGGGACACTGAAGCTTTCTTT
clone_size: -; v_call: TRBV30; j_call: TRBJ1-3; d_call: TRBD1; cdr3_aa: CAWNSGTASGNTIYF; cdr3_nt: TGTGCCTGGAACTCCGGGACAGCCTCTGGAAACACCATATATTTT
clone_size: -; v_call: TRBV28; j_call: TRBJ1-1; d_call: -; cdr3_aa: CASSPYPQVGTEAFF; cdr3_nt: TGTGCCAGCAGCCCGTATCCGCAGGTGGGCACTGAAGCTTTCTTT
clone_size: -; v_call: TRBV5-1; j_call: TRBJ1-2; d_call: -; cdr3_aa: CASSLGRQNNYGYTF; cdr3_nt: TGCGCCAGCAGCTTGGGCCGACAGAATAACTATGGCTACACCTTC
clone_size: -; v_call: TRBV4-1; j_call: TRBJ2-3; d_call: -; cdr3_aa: CASSHGGQGDTQYF; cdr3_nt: TGCGCCAGCAGCCACGGGGGGCAGGGGGATACGCAGTATTTT
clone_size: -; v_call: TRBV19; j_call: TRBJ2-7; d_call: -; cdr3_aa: CASSIRAGSSYEQYF; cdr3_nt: TGTGCCAGTAGTATTCGGGCAGGGTCCTCCTACGAGCAGTACTTC
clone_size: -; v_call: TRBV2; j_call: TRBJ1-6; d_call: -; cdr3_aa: CASSVTALISPLHF; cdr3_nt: TGTGCCAGCAGCGTGACAGCCCTGATTTCACCCCTCCACTTT
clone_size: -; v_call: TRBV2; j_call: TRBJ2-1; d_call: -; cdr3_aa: CASSYRSNSYNEQFF; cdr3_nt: TGTGCCAGCAGCTACAGGTCAAACTCCTACAATGAGCAGTTCTTC
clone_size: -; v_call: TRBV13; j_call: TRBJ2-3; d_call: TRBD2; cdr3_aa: CASSPPLSGLAGGSTDTQYF; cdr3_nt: TGTGCCAGCAGCCCCCCACTATCGGGACTAGCGGGGGGTAGCACAGATACGCAGTATTTT
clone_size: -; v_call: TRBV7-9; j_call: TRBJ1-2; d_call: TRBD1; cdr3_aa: CASSSSGTGVGYTF; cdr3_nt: TGTGCCAGCAGCTCCTCCGGGACAGGGGTAGGCTACACCTTC
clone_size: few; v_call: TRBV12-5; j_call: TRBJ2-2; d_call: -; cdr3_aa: CASGLGTANTGELFF; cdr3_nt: TGTGCTAGTGGTTTGGGGACAGCGAACACCGGGGAGCTGTTTTTT
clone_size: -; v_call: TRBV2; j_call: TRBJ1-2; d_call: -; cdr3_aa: CASSESGGSGYTF; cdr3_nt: TGTGCCAGCAGTGAATCTGGGGGGTCCGGCTACACCTTC
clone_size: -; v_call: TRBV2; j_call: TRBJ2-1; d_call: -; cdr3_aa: CASSESGDEQFF; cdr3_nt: TGTGCCAGCAGTGAATCTGGAGATGAGCAGTTCTTC
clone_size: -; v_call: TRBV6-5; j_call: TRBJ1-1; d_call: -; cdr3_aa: CASSPQSGDTEAFF; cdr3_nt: TGTGCCAGCAGTCCCCAATCCGGGGACACTGAAGCTTTCTTT
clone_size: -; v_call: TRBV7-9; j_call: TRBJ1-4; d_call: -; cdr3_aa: CASSLSVTLNEKLFF; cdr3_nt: TGTGCCAGCAGCTTAAGTGTCACTCTTAATGAAAAACTGTTTTTT
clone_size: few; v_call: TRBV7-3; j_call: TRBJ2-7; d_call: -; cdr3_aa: CASSLMGRAQGEQYF; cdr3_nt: TGTGCCAGCAGCTTAATGGGAAGGGCGCAGGGCGAGCAGTACTTC
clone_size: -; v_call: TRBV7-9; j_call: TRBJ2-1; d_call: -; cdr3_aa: CASGLGEQFF; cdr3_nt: TGTGCCAGCGGCCTTGGCGAGCAGTTCTTC